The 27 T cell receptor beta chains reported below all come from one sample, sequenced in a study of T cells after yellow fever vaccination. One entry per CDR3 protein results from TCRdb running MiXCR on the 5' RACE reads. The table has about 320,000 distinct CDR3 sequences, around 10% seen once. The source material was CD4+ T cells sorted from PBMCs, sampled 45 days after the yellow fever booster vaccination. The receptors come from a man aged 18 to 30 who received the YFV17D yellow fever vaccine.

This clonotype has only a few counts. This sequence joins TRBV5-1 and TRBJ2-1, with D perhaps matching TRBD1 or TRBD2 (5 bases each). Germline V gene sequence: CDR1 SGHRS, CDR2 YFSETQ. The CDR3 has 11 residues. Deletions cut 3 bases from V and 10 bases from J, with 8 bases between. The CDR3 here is CASSWDLEQFF. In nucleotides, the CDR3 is TGCGCCAGCAGCTGGGACCTCGAGCAGTTCTTC.

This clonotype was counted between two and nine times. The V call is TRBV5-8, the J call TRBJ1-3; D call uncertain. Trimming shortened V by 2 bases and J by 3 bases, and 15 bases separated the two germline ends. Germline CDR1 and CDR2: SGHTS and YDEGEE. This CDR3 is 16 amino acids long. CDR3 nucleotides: TGTGCCAGCAGCTTCCCGGGTCCGGGCTATGGAAACACCATATATTTT. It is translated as CASSFPGPGYGNTIYF.

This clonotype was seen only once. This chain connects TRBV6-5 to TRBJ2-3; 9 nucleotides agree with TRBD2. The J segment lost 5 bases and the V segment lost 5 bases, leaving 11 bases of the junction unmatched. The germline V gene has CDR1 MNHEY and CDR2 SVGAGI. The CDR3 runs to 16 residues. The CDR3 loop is CASSTGSGGRGDTQYF. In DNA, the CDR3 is TGTGCCAGCAGTACGGGGAGCGGGGGGAGAGGAGATACGCAGTATTTT.

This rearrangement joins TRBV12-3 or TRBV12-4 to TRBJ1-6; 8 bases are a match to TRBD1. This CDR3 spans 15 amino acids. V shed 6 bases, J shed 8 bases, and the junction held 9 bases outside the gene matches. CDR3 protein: CASSPGQGGYSPLHF. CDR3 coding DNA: TGTGCCAGCAGCCCCGGACAGGGAGGTTATTCACCCCTCCACTTT.

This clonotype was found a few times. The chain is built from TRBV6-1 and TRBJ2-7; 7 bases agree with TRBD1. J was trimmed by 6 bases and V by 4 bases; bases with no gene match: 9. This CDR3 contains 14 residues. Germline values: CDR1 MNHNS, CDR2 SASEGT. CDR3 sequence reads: CASSGAGTVTEQYF. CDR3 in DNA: TGTGCCAGCAGTGGGGCCGGGACAGTGACCGAGCAGTACTTC.

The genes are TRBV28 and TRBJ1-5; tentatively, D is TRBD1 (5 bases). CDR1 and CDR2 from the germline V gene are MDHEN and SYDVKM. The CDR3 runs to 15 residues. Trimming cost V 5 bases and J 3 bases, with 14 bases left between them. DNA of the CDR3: TGTGCCAGCAGTAGGGCCGACAGTAACAATCAGCCCCAGCATTTT. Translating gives CASSRADSNNQPQHF. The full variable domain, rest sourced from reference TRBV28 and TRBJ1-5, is DVKVTQSSRYLVKRTGEKVFLECVQDMDHENMFWYRQDPGLGLRLIYFSYDVKMKEKGDIPEGYSVSREKKERFSLILESASTNQTSMYLCASSRADSNNQPQHFGDGTRLSIL.

The CDR3 sequence: CASSLGPKVYV. CDR3 DNA: TGTGCCAGCAGTTTAGGTCCCAAGGTGTACGTC. This chain links TRBV12-3 or TRBV12-4 with TRBJ2-7; D remains ambiguous. The CDR3 totals 11 residues. Deletions cut 1 base from V and 12 bases from J, with 10 bases between.

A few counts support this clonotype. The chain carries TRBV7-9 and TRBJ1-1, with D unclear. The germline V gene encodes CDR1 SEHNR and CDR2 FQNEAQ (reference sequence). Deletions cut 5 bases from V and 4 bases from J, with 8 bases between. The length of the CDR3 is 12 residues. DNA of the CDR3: TGTGCCAGCAGCGTAGAGCCCACTGAAGCTTTCTTT. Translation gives CASSVEPTEAFF.

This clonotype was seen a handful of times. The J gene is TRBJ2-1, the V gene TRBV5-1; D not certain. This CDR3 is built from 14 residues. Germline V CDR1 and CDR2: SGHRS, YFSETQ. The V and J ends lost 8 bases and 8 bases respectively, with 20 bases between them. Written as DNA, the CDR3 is TGCGCCAGTTATAAAGGGAACCGTGACGATGAGCAGTTCTTC. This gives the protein CASYKGNRDDEQFF.

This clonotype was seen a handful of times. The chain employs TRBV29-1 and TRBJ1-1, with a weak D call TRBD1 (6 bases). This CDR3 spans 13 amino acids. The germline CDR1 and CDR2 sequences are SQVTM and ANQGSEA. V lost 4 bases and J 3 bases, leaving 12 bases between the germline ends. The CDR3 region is CSVGGGAYTEAFF. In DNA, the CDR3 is TGCAGCGTTGGTGGGGGGGCGTACACTGAAGCTTTCTTT.

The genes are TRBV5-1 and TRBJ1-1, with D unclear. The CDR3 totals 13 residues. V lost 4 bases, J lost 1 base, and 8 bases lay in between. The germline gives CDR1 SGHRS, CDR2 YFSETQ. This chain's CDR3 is CASSAPWNTEAFF. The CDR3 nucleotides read TGCGCCAGCAGCGCCCCTTGGAACACTGAAGCTTTCTTT.

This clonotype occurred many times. The CDR3 loop reads CSAPEADRLNTEAFF. DNA of the CDR3: TGCAGTGCCCCCGAGGCGGACAGGCTGAACACTGAAGCTTTCTTT. The rearrangement uses TRBV20-1 and TRBJ1-1; 7 bases line up with TRBD1. The J segment lost 0 bases and the V segment lost 6 bases, leaving 10 bases of the junction unmatched. In germline, CDR1 is DFQATT, CDR2 SNEGSKA (reference sequence). The CDR3 consists of 15 residues.

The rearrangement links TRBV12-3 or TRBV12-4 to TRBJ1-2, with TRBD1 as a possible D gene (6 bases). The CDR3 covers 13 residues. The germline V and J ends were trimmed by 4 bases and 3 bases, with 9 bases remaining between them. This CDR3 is CASSSQGYYGYTF. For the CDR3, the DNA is TGTGCCAGCAGTTCTCAGGGGTACTATGGCTACACCTTC.

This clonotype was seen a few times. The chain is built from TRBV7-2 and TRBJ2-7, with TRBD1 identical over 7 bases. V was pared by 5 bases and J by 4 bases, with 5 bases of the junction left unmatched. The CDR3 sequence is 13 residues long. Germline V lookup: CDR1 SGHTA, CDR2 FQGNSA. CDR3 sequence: CASSLQGWYEQYV. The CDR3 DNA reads TGTGCCAGCAGCCTACAGGGGTGGTACGAGCAGTACGTC.

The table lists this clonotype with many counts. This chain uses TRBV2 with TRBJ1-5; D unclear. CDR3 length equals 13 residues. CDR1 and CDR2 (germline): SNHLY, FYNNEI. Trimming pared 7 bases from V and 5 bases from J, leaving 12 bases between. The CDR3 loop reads CASKYSGDQPQHF. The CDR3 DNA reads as TGTGCCAGCAAATACAGCGGAGATCAGCCCCAGCATTTT.

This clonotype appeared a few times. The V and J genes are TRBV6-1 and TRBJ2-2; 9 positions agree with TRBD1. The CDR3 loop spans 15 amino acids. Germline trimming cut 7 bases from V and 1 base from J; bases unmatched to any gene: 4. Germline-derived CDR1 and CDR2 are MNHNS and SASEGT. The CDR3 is CASMDRGLNTGELFF. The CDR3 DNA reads TGTGCCAGCATGGACAGGGGCCTGAACACCGGGGAGCTGTTTTTT.

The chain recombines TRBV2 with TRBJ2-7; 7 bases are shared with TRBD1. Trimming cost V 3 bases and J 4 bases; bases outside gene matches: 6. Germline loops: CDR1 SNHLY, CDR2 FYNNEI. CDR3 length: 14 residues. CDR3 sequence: CASSERQGVYEQYF. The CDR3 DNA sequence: TGTGCCAGCAGTGAGCGGCAGGGGGTTTACGAGCAGTACTTC. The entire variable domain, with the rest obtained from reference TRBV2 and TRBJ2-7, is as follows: EPEVTQTPSHQVTQMGQEVILRCVPISNHLYFYWYRQILGQKVEFLVSFYNNEISEKSEIFDDQFSVERPDGSNFTLKIRSTKLEDSAMYFCASSERQGVYEQYFGPGTRLTVT.

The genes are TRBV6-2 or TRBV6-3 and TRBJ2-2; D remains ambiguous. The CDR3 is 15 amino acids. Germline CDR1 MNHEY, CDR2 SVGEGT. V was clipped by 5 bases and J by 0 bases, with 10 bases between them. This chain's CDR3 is CASSTRRANTGELFF. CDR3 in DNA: TGTGCCAGCAGTACTCGTCGCGCGAACACCGGGGAGCTGTTTTTT.

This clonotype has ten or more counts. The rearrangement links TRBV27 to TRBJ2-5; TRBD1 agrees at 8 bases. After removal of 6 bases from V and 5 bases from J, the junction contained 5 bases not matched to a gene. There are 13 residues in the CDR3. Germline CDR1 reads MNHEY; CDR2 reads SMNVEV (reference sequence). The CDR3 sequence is CASRQGAGETQYF. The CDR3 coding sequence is TGTGCCAGCAGGCAGGGGGCTGGGGAGACCCAGTACTTC.

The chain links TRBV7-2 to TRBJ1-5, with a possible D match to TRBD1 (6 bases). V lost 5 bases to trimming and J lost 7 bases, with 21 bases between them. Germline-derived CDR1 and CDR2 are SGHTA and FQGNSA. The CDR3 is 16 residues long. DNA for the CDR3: TGTGCCAGCAGCCCGGACTCGGACAGAACGGGACAGCCCCAGCATTTT. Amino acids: CASSPDSDRTGQPQHF. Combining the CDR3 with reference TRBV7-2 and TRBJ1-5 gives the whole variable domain GAGVSQSPSNKVTEKGKDVELRCDPISGHTALYWYRQSLGQGLEFLIYFQGNSAPDKSGLPSDRFSAERTGGSVSTLTIQRTQQEDSAVYLCASSPDSDRTGQPQHFGDGTRLSIL.

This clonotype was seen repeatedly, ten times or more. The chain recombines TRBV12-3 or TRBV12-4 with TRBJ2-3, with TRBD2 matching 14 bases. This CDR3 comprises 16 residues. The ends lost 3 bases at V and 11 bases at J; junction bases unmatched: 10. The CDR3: CASSFLLGLAGVLQYF. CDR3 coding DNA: TGTGCCAGCAGTTTTCTTTTGGGACTAGCGGGGGTATTGCAGTATTTT.

In nucleotides, the CDR3 is TGCAGCGGGGCGGTGGCGAACACTGAAGCTTTCTTT. It yields the protein CSGAVANTEAFF. The chain couples TRBV29-1 to TRBJ1-1, with no clear D. V was clipped by 7 bases and J by 1 base, with 10 bases between them. CDR3 length: 12 amino acids. Germline lookup yields CDR1 SQVTM and CDR2 ANQGSEA. Full variable domain (rest looked up from reference TRBV29-1 and TRBJ1-1): SAVISQKPSRDICQRGTSLTIQCQVDSQVTMMFWYRQQPGQSLTLIATANQGSEATYESGFVIDKFPISRPNLTFSTLTVSNMSPEDSSIYLCSGAVANTEAFFGQGTRLTVV.

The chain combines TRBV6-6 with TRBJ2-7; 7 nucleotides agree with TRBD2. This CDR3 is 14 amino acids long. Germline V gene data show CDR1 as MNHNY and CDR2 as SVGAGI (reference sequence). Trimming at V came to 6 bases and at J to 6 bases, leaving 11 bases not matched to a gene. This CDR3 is CASSSPGLYSEQYF. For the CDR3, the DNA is TGTGCCAGCAGCTCCCCGGGACTATATTCCGAGCAGTACTTC.

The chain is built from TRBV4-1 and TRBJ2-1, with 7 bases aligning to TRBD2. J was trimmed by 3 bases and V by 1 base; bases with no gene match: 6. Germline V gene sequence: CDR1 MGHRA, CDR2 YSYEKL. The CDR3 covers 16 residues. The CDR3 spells CASSQGGSKRYNEQFF. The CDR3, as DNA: TGCGCCAGCAGCCAAGGCGGGAGTAAACGCTACAATGAGCAGTTCTTC.

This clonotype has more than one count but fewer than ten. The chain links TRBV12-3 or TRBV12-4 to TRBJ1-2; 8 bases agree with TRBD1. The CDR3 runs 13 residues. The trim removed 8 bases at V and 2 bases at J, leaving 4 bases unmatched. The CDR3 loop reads CASDRGLNYGYTF. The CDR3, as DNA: TGTGCCAGCGACAGGGGATTGAACTATGGCTACACCTTC.

DNA for the CDR3: TGCGCCAGCAGCGTGGGACCCCGAGACAGACCCATGGAAGGCTACACCTTC. Its protein is CASSVGPRDRPMEGYTF. The gene calls are TRBV5-1 and TRBJ1-2; D is perhaps TRBD1 (5 bases). Germline loops: CDR1 SGHRS, CDR2 YFSETQ. Trimming took off 4 bases at V and 8 bases at J, with 27 bases between the two ends. The CDR3 runs to 17 residues.

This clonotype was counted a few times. The chain's CDR3 is CAEYYGGWDTEAFF. The CDR3 nucleotides read TGTGCCGAGTATTACGGGGGGTGGGACACTGAAGCTTTCTTT. This chain connects TRBV6-5 to TRBJ1-1, with D possibly matching TRBD1 (5 bases). Germline V gives CDR1 MNHEY, CDR2 SVGAGI. The CDR3 contains 14 residues. Trimming removed 11 bases from V and 3 bases from J, with 19 bases in between.